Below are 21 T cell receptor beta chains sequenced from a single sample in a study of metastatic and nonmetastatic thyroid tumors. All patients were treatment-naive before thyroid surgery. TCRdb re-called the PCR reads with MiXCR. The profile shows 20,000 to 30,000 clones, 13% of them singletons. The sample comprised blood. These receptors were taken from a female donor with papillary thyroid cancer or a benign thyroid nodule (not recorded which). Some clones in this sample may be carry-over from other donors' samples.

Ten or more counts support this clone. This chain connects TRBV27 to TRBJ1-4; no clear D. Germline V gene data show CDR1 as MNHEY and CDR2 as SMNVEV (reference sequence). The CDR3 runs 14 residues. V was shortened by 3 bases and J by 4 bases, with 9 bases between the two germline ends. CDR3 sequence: CASSFKGLNEKLFF. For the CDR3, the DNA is TGTGCCAGCAGTTTTAAAGGGCTTAATGAAAAACTGTTTTTT. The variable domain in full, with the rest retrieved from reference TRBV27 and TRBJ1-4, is EAQVTQNPRYLITVTGKKLTVTCSQNMNHEYMSWYRQDPGLGLRQIYYSMNVEVTDKGDVPEGYKVSRKEKRNFPLILESPSPNQTSLYFCASSFKGLNEKLFFGSGTQLSVL.

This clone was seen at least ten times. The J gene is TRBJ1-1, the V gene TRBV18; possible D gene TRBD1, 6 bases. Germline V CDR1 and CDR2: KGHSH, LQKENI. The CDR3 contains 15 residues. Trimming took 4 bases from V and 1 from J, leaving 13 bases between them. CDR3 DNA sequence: TGTGCCAGCTCACTAAAACAGGGATGGAACACTGAAGCTTTCTTT. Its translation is CASSLKQGWNTEAFF.

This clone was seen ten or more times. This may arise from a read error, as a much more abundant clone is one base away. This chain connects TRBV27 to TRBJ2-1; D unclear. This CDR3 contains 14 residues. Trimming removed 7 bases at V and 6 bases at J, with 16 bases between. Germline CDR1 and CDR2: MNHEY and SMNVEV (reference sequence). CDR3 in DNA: TGTGCCAGCACCCGCGATGCGGTAATCAATGAGCAGTTCTTC. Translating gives CASTRDAVINEQFF.

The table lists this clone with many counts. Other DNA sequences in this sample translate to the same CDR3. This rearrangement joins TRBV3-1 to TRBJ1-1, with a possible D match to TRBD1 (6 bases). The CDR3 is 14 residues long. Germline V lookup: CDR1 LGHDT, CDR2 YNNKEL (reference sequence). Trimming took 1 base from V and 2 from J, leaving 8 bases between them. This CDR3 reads CASSQVGGNTEAFF. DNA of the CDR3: TGTGCCAGCAGCCAAGTAGGGGGTAACACTGAAGCTTTCTTT.

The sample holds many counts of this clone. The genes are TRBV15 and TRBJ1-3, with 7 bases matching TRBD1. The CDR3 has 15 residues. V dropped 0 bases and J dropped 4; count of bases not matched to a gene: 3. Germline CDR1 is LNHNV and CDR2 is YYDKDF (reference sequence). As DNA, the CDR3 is TGTGCCACCAGCAGAGATCCGGGACAGGGAAACACCATATATTTT. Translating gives CATSRDPGQGNTIYF.

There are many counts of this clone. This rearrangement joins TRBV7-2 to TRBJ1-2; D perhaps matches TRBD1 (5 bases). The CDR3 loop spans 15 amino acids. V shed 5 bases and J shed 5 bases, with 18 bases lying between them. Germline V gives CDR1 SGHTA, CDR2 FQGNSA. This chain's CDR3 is CASSLSGTQLYGYTF. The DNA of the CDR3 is TGTGCCAGCAGCCTATCCGGGACCCAACTATATGGCTACACCTTC.

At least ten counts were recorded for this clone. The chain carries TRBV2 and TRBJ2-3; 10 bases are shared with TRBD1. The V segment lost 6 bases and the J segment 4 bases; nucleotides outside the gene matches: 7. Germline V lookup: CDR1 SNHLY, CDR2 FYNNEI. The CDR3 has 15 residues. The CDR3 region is CASRRQGQGSDTQYF. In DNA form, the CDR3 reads TGTGCCAGCAGACGCCAGGGACAGGGGTCAGATACGCAGTATTTT.

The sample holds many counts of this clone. The CDR3 sequence: CASSQVLAGGRDTQYF. CDR3 bases: TGCGCCAGCAGCCAAGTGCTAGCGGGAGGGAGGGATACGCAGTATTTT. The chain is built from TRBV4-1 and TRBJ2-3; 12 bases are shared with TRBD2. Germline CDR1 is MGHRA and CDR2 is YSYEKL. The CDR3 totals 16 residues. Trimming at V came to 1 base and at J to 6 bases, leaving 5 bases not matched to a gene.

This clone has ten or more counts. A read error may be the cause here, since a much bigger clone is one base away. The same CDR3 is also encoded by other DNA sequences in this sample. The CDR3 loop reads CSATLGRGINGYTF. DNA of the CDR3: TGCAGTGCTACCTTGGGGCGGGGGATCAATGGCTACACCTTC. V is TRBV20-1 and J is TRBJ1-2; possible D gene TRBD1, 5 bases. V gave up 4 bases and J gave up 6 bases, with 18 bases separating them. Germline V gene sequence: CDR1 DFQATT, CDR2 SNEGSKA (reference sequence). The CDR3 has 14 residues.

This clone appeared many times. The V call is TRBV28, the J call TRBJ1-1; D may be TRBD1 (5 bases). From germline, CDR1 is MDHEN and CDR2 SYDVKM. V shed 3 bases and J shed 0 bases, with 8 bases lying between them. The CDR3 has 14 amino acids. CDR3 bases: TGTGCCAGCAGTTTGGGGGGGATGAACACTGAAGCTTTCTTT. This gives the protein CASSLGGMNTEAFF.

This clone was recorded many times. The CDR3 DNA reads as TGTGCCAGCAGTTTAGGCAGGGGTAGCAATCAGCCCCAGCATTTT. Its protein product is CASSLGRGSNQPQHF. The chain couples TRBV28 to TRBJ1-5; a weak D match, TRBD1 (6 bases). Germline values: CDR1 MDHEN, CDR2 SYDVKM. CDR3 length: 15 amino acids. Deletions cut 2 bases from V and 0 bases from J, with 8 bases between.

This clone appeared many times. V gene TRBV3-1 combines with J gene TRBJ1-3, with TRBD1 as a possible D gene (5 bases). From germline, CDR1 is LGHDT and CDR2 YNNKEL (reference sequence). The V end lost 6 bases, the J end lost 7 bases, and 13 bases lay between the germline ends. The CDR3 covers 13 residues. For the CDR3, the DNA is TGTGCCAGCAGTCTGGGATGGGGGAACACCATATATTTT. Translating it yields CASSLGWGNTIYF.

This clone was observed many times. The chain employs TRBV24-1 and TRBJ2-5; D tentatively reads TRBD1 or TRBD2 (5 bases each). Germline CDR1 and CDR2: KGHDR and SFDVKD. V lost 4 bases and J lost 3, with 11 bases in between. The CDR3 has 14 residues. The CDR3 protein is CATSDPQGEETQYF. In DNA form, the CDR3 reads TGTGCCACCAGTGACCCCCAGGGAGAAGAGACCCAGTACTTC.

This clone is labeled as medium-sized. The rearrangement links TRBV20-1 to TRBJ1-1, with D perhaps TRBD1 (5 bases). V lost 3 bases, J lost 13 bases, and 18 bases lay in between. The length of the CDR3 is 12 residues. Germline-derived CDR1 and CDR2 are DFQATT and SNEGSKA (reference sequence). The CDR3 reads CSARGLGQYDFF. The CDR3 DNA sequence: TGCAGTGCTAGGGGGTTAGGACAATACGATTTCTTT.

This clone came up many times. CDR3 sequence reads: CASSQVPGFTGELFF. CDR3 coding DNA: TGTGCCAGCAGCCAAGTGCCGGGTTTCACCGGGGAGCTGTTTTTT. The chain couples TRBV3-1 to TRBJ2-2; D ambiguous. With 1 base removed from V and 4 bases from J, the gap between germline ends came to 10 bases. This CDR3 spans 15 amino acids. Germline values: CDR1 LGHDT, CDR2 YNNKEL (reference sequence).

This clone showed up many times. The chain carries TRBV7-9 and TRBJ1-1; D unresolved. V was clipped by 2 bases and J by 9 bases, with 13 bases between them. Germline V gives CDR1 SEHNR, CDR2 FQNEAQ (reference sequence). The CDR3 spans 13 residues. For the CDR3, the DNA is TGTGCCAGCAGCTTAACCAGTGAGAGGAAAGCTTTCTTT. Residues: CASSLTSERKAFF.

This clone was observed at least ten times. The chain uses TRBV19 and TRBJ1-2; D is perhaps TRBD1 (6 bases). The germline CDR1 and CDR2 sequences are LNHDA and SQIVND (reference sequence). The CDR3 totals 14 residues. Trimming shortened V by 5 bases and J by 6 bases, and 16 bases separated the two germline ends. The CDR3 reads CASSHTGRRDGYTF. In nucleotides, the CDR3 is TGTGCCAGTAGTCATACAGGGCGACGGGATGGCTACACCTTC. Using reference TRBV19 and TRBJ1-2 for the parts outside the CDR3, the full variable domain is DGGITQSPKYLFRKEGQNVTLSCEQNLNHDAMYWYRQDPGQGLRLIYYSQIVNDFQKGDIAEGYSVSREKKESFPLTVTSAQKNPTAFYLCASSHTGRRDGYTFGSGTRLTVV.

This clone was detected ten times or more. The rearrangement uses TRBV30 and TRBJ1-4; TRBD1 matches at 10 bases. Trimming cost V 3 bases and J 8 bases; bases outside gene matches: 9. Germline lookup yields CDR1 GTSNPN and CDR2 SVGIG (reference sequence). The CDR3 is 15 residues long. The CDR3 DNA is TGTGCCTGGAGGGGAAGGGACAGGGGAAGGGAAAAACTGTTTTTT. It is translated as CAWRGRDRGREKLFF.

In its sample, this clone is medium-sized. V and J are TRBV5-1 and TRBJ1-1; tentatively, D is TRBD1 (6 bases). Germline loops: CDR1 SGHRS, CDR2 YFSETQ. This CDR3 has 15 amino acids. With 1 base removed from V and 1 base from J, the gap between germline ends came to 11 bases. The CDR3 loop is CASSLRGGGNTEAFF. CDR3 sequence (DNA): TGCGCCAGCAGCTTGCGGGGAGGGGGGAACACTGAAGCTTTCTTT.

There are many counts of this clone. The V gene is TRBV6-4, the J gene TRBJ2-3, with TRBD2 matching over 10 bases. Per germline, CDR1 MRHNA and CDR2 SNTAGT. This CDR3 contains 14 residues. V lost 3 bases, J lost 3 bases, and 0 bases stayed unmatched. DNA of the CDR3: TGTGCCAGCAGTGAGGGACTAGCGACAGATACGCAGTATTTT. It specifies CASSEGLATDTQYF.

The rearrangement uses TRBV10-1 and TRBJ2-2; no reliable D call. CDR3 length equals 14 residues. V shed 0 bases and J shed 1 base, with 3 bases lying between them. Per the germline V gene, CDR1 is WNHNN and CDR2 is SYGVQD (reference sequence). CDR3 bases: TGCGCCAGCAGTGAGTCTGGGAACACCGGGGAGCTGTTTTTT. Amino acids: CASSESGNTGELFF.